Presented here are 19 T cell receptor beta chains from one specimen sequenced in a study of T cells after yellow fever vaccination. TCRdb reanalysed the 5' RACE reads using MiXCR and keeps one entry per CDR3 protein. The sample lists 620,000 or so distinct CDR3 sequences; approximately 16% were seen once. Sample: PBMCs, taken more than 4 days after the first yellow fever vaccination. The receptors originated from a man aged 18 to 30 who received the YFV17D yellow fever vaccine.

The CDR3 nucleotides are TGTGCCAGCCACAGGGGGGGATATAGTTCTGAAGCTTTCTTT. Amino acids: CASHRGGYSSEAFF. The chain recombines TRBV11-2 with TRBJ1-1; the match to TRBD1 covers 8 bases. The CDR3 loop spans 14 amino acids. The V gene's germline CDR1 is SGHAT and CDR2 FQNNGV. Trimming cost V 8 bases and J 6 bases; bases outside gene matches: 11.

The CDR3 coding sequence is TGCGCCAGCAGCCAAGCAAACAGGGGTGATTCACCCCTCCACTTT. It specifies CASSQANRGDSPLHF. The chain has TRBV4-3 and TRBJ1-6, with 7 bases lining up with TRBD1. This CDR3 is 15 amino acids long. Germline V lookup: CDR1 LGHNA, CDR2 YSLEER. V lost 1 base to trimming and J lost 8 bases; unmatched junction nucleotides: 5.

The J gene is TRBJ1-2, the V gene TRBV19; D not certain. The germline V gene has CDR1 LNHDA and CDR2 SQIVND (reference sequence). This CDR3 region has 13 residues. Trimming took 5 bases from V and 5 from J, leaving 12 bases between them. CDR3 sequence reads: CASSSREQYGYTF. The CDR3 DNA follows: TGTGCCAGTAGTTCCCGGGAACAGTATGGCTACACCTTC.

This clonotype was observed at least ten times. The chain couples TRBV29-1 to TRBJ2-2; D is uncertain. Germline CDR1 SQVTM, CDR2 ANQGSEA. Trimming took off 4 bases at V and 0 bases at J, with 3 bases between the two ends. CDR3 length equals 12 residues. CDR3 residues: CSVVANTGELFF. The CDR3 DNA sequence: TGCAGCGTTGTAGCGAACACCGGGGAGCTGTTTTTT.

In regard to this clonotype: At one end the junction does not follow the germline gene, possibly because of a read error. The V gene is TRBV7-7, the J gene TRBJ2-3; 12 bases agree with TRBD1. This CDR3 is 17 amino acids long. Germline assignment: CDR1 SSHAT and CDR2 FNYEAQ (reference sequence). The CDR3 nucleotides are TGTGCTAGCAGCTTAGACGCCGGGACAGGGGGCTCAGATACGCAGTATTTT. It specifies CASSLDAGTGGSDTQYF.

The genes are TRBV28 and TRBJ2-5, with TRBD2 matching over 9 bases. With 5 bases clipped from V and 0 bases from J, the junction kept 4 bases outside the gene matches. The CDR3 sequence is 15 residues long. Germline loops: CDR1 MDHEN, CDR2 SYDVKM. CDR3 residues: CASSSSGGYQETQYF. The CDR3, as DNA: TGTGCCAGCAGTAGTAGCGGGGGTTACCAAGAGACCCAGTACTTC.

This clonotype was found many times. CDR3 sequence: CASSFRGTANTGELFF. The CDR3 DNA sequence: TGTGCCAGCAGCTTTCGCGGGACAGCGAACACCGGGGAGCTGTTTTTT. The chain recombines TRBV7-2 with TRBJ2-2; the D gene is possibly TRBD1 (7 bases). The V end lost 3 bases, the J end lost 0 bases, and 11 bases lay between the germline ends. Germline V gene sequence: CDR1 SGHTA, CDR2 FQGNSA. The CDR3 length is 16 residues.

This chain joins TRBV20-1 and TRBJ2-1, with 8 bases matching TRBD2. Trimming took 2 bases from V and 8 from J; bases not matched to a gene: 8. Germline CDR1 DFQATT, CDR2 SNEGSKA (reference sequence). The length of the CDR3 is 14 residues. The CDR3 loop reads CSARRSGGSYEQFF. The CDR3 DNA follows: TGCAGTGCTAGAAGGAGCGGGGGTAGTTATGAGCAGTTCTTC.

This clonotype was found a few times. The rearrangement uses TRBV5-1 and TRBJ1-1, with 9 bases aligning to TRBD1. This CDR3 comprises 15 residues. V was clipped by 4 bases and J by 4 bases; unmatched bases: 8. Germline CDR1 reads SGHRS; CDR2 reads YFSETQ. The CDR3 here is CASSDSGQGSTEAFF. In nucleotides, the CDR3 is TGCGCCAGCAGCGACTCGGGACAGGGAAGCACTGAAGCTTTCTTT. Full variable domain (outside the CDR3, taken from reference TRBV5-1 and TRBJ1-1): KAGVTQTPRYLIKTRGQQVTLSCSPISGHRSVSWYQQTPGQGLQFLFEYFSETQRNKGNFPGRFSGRQFSNSRSEMNVSTLELGDSALYLCASSDSGQGSTEAFFGQGTRLTVV.

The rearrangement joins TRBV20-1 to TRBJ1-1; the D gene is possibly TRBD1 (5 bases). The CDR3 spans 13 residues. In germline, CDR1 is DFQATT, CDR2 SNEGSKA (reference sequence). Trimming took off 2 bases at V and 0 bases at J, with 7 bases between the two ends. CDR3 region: CSARRGVNTEAFF. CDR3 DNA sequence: TGCAGTGCTAGACGGGGGGTGAACACTGAAGCTTTCTTT.

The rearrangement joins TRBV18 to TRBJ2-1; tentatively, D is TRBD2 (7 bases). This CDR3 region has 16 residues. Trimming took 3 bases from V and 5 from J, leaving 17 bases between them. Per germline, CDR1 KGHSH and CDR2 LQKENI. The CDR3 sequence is CASSPGTWGGDNEQFF. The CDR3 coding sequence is TGTGCCAGCTCACCCGGGACGTGGGGGGGCGACAATGAGCAGTTCTTC. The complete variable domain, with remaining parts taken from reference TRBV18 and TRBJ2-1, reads NAGVMQNPRHLVRRRGQEARLRCSPMKGHSHVYWYRQLPEEGLKFMVYLQKENIIDESGMPKERFSAEFPKEGPSILRIQQVVRGDSAAYFCASSPGTWGGDNEQFFGPGTRLTVL.

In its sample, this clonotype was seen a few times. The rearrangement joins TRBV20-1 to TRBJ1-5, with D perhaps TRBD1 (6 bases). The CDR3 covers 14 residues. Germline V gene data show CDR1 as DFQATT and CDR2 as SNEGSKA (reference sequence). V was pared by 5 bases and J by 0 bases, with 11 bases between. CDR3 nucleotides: TGCAGTGCTCAGGGACACGATAGCAATCAGCCCCAGCATTTT. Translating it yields CSAQGHDSNQPQHF.

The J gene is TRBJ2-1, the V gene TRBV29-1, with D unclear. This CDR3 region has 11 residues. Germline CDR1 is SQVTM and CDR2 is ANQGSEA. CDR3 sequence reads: CSARWLGEQFF. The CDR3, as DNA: TGCAGTGCCCGTTGGCTCGGGGAGCAGTTCTTC.

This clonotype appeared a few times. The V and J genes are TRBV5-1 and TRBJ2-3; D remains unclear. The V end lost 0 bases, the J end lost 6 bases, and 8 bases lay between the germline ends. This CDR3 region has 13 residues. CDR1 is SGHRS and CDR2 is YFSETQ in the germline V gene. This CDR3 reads CASSLDGSDTQYF. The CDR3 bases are TGCGCCAGCAGCTTGGATGGGTCCGATACGCAGTATTTT. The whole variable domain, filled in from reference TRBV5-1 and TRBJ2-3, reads KAGVTQTPRYLIKTRGQQVTLSCSPISGHRSVSWYQQTPGQGLQFLFEYFSETQRNKGNFPGRFSGRQFSNSRSEMNVSTLELGDSALYLCASSLDGSDTQYFGPGTRLTVL.

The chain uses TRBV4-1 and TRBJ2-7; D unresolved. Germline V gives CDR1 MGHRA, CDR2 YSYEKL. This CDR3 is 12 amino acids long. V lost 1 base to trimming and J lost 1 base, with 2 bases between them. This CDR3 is CASSQASYEQYF. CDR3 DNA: TGCGCCAGCAGCCAAGCTTCCTACGAGCAGTACTTC.

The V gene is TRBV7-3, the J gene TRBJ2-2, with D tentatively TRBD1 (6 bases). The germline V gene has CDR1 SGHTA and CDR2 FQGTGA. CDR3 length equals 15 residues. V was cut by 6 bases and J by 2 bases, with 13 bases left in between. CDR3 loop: CASSQIGTNTGELFF. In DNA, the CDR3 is TGTGCCAGCAGTCAAATCGGGACAAACACCGGGGAGCTGTTTTTT.

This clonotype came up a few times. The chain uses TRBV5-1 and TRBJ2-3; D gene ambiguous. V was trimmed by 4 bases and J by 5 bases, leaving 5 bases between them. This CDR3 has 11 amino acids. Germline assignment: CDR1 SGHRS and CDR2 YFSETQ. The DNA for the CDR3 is TGCGCCAGCAGCCGAGAAGATACGCAGTATTTT. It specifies CASSREDTQYF.

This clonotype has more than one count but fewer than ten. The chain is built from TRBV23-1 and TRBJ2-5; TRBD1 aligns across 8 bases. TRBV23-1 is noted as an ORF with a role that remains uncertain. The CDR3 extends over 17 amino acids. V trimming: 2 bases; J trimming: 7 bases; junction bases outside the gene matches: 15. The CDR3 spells CASSQQSLARGQGTQYF. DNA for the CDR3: TGCGCCAGCAGTCAACAGTCCCTAGCCAGGGGGCAGGGGACCCAGTACTTC.

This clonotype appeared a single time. CDR3 sequence reads: CASSKGTSGGLTDTQYF. The CDR3 DNA sequence: TGTGCCAGCAGCAAGGGGACAAGCGGGGGACTCACAGATACGCAGTATTTT. The chain joins TRBV7-4 to TRBJ2-3; TRBD2 matches at 8 bases. This CDR3 comprises 17 residues. Germline trimming cut 5 bases from V and 2 bases from J; bases unmatched to any gene: 12. From germline, CDR1 is SGHVT and CDR2 SQSDAQ.